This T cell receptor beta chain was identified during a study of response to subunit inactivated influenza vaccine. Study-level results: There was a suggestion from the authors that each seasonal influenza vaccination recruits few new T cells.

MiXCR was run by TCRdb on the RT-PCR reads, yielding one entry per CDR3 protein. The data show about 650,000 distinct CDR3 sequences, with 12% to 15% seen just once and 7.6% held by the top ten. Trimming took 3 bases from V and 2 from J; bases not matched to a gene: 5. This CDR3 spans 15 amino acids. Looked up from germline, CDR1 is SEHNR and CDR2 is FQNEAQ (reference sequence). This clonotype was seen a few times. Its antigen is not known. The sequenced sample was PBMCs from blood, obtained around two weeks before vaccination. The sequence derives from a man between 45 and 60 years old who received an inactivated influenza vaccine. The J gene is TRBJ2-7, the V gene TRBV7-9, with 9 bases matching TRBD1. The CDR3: CASSLDRGLTYEQYF. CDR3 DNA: TGTGCCAGCAGCTTGGACAGGGGACTAACCTACGAGCAGTACTTC.